The 27 T cell receptor beta chains presented below share a single source sample, sequenced in a study of OX40 agonist ivuxolimab in advanced cancers. Libraries were prepared by immunoSEQ multiplex PCR; TCRdb keeps only in-frame clonotypes and omits some of them. In the table there are about 70,000 clones, just over 85% of which are singletons. The material was CD4+ or CD8+ T cells sorted from blood, obtained in a trial of the OX40 agonist ivuxolimab. The source of these receptors is an adult with an advanced solid tumor such as melanoma, head and neck, liver or kidney cancer.

The genes are TRBV6-5 and TRBJ1-1; maybe TRBD1 (6 bases). Germline values: CDR1 MNHEY, CDR2 SVGAGI. The CDR3 runs to 14 residues. V was clipped by 5 bases and J by 11 bases, with 21 bases between them. The CDR3 sequence: CASSVAPAYQGAFF. In DNA, the CDR3 is TGTGCCAGCAGTGTCGCTCCGGCTTACCAGGGGGCTTTCTTT.

CDR3 loop: CASSPSRSTYEQYF. CDR3 bases: TGTGCCAGCTCACCAAGTAGATCTACTTACGAGCAGTACTTC. This chain connects TRBV18 to TRBJ2-7; no clear D. This CDR3 is 14 amino acids long. The V end was cut by 2 bases, the J end by 4 bases, with 12 bases between. Germline-derived CDR1 and CDR2 are KGHSH and LQKENI. Supplemented by reference TRBV18 and TRBJ2-7, the full variable domain reads NAGVMQNPRHLVRRRGQEARLRCSPMKGHSHVYWYRQLPEEGLKFMVYLQKENIIDESGMPKERFSAEFPKEGPSILRIQQVVRGDSAAYFCASSPSRSTYEQYFGPGTRLTVT.

This sequence joins TRBV23-1 and TRBJ2-1; 8 bases map to TRBD2. TRBV23-1 carries the ORF label, with uncertain function. The length of the CDR3 is 14 residues. V lost 10 bases to trimming and J lost 4 bases; unmatched junction nucleotides: 9. The CDR3 nucleotides are TGCGCCAACACAGGGCGGGGGGTTTACAATGAGCAGTTCTTC. This codes for CANTGRGVYNEQFF.

This sequence joins TRBV4-2 and TRBJ2-1, with D possibly TRBD2 on 5 matching bases. The V end lost 5 bases, the J end lost 0 bases, and 11 bases lay between the germline ends. Looked up from germline, CDR1 is LGHNA and CDR2 is YNFKEQ. The CDR3 is 15 amino acids. The CDR3 loop reads CASSFETTSYNEQFF. The CDR3, as DNA: TGTGCCAGCAGCTTCGAGACTACCTCCTACAATGAGCAGTTCTTC.

The J gene is TRBJ2-2, the V gene TRBV5-1; TRBD1 aligns across 11 bases. The CDR3 loop spans 15 amino acids. Germline trimming cut 4 bases from V and 5 bases from J; bases unmatched to any gene: 4. Germline-derived CDR1 and CDR2 are SGHRS and YFSETQ. CDR3 sequence reads: CASSLGQGVTGELFF. CDR3 DNA: TGCGCCAGCAGCCTGGGACAGGGGGTGACCGGGGAGCTGTTTTTT.

The rearrangement uses TRBV5-1 and TRBJ2-3; 9 bases are a match to TRBD1. J was trimmed by 1 base and V by 2 bases; bases with no gene match: 2. The CDR3 has 15 residues. Germline CDR1 is SGHRS and CDR2 is YFSETQ. This CDR3 reads CASSLQGAGTDTQYF. DNA of the CDR3: TGCGCCAGCAGCTTACAGGGGGCCGGCACAGATACGCAGTATTTT.

The chain couples TRBV6-1 to TRBJ1-2, with D hard to call. CDR3 length: 12 residues. Per germline, CDR1 MNHNS and CDR2 SASEGT. With 2 bases removed from V and 8 bases from J, the gap between germline ends came to 9 bases. The CDR3, as DNA: TGTGCCAGCAGTGAATATCCAAGGGGCTACACCTTC. It codes for CASSEYPRGYTF.

This sequence joins TRBV6-1 and TRBJ1-5; TRBD1 is a possible D gene (5 bases). V lost 6 bases, J lost 6 bases, and 12 bases lay in between. This CDR3 is 13 amino acids long. Germline lookup yields CDR1 MNHNS and CDR2 SASEGT. The CDR3, as DNA: TGTGCCAGCAGCTCAATTCAGGGTCAGCCCCAGCATTTT. This encodes CASSSIQGQPQHF.

The rearrangement joins TRBV5-1 to TRBJ2-7; D not resolved. Germline-derived CDR1 and CDR2 are SGHRS and YFSETQ. V was cut by 0 bases and J by 9 bases, with 13 bases left in between. The CDR3 spans 13 residues. This chain's CDR3 is CASSLDLLRGQYF. The CDR3 DNA reads as TGCGCCAGCAGCTTGGATTTACTACGAGGGCAGTACTTC.

In nucleotides, the CDR3 is TGTGCCAGCACCGGGGGCGGCAATCAGCCCCAGCATTTT. This translates into CASTGGGNQPQHF. This chain links TRBV2 with TRBJ1-5, with D perhaps TRBD1 (6 bases). The CDR3 extends over 13 amino acids. Per the germline V gene, CDR1 is SNHLY and CDR2 is FYNNEI. The V gene lost 7 bases and the J gene lost 2 bases, with 9 bases spanning the gap.

The chain has TRBV18 and TRBJ1-2; D remains ambiguous. The CDR3 is made up of 12 amino acids. Germline CDR1 is KGHSH and CDR2 is LQKENI. V was trimmed by 6 bases and J by 4 bases, leaving 9 bases between them. CDR3 in DNA: TGTGCCAGCTCTCCGGACCGCTATGGCTACACCTTC. The encoded protein is CASSPDRYGYTF.

V usage is TRBV28 and J usage is TRBJ1-4; possibly TRBD1 for D (5 bases). The CDR3 is 15 residues long. Trimming cost V 3 bases and J 6 bases, with 14 bases left between them. CDR1 and CDR2 from the germline V gene are MDHEN and SYDVKM. Here the CDR3 reads CASSFRGTGDEKLFF. In nucleotides, the CDR3 is TGTGCCAGCAGTTTCCGGGGCACTGGGGATGAAAAACTGTTTTTT.

The chain has TRBV28 and TRBJ1-2; tentatively, D is TRBD1 (5 bases). The CDR3 is 14 residues long. The V end lost 3 bases, the J end lost 4 bases, and 12 bases lay between the germline ends. CDR1 and CDR2 (germline): MDHEN, SYDVKM. DNA of the CDR3: TGTGCCAGCAGTTTGGGCAGGGCCACCTATGGCTACACCTTC. This sequence encodes CASSLGRATYGYTF.

The gene calls are TRBV5-4 and TRBJ2-5; either TRBD1 or TRBD2 may fit D (6 bases each). V was pared by 4 bases and J by 9 bases, with 22 bases between. CDR3 size: 15 residues. Germline CDR1 and CDR2: SGHNT and YYREEE (reference sequence). For the CDR3, the DNA is TGTGCCAGCAGCCCCCCCCCGGGGGCACCGGCCGCCCAGTACTTC. Encoded protein: CASSPPPGAPAAQYF. Using reference TRBV5-4 and TRBJ2-5 for the parts outside the CDR3, the full variable domain is ETGVTQSPTHLIKTRGQQVTLRCSSQSGHNTVSWYQQALGQGPQFIFQYYREEENGRGNFPPRFSGLQFPNYSSELNVNALELDDSALYLCASSPPPGAPAAQYFGPGTRLLVL.

The V gene is TRBV28, the J gene TRBJ2-7; TRBD1 is a possible D gene (6 bases). V lost 7 bases and J 6 bases, leaving 22 bases between the germline ends. The CDR3 length is 15 residues. Germline lookup yields CDR1 MDHEN and CDR2 SYDVKM. CDR3 region: CASIRIQGPGVEQYF. The CDR3 region has the DNA TGTGCCAGCATACGAATCCAGGGGCCTGGGGTCGAGCAGTACTTC.

The chain's CDR3 is CASSEYGRKTF. CDR3 sequence (DNA): TGTGCCAGCAGTGAATACGGCCGCAAGACCTTC. The chain joins TRBV6-1 to TRBJ1-2; D is uncertain. In germline, CDR1 is MNHNS, CDR2 SASEGT. V was shortened by 2 bases and J by 14 bases, with 12 bases between the two germline ends. The CDR3 consists of 11 residues.

This clone was observed a handful of times. The chain has TRBV28 and TRBJ1-2; possibly TRBD1 for D (5 bases). The CDR3 has 14 residues. Germline V gene lookup returns CDR1 MDHEN and CDR2 SYDVKM. V gave up 8 bases and J gave up 7 bases, with 20 bases separating them. The CDR3 is CASRYLKGMAGYTF. In DNA form, the CDR3 reads TGTGCCAGCCGATATCTGAAGGGGATGGCTGGCTACACCTTC.

The chain couples TRBV5-1 to TRBJ2-3, with D possibly being TRBD2 (5 bases). The germline CDR1 and CDR2 sequences are SGHRS and YFSETQ. V lost 0 bases and J 6 bases, leaving 14 bases between the germline ends. The CDR3 consists of 15 residues. For the CDR3, the DNA is TGCGCCAGCAGCTTGGCCTCGAGGGCGGCGGATACGCAGTATTTT. Its protein is CASSLASRAADTQYF.

This chain joins TRBV11-3 and TRBJ2-7, with D perhaps matching TRBD1 or TRBD2 (5 bases each). Germline V gene sequence: CDR1 SGHNT, CDR2 YENEEA. V dropped 5 bases and J dropped 0 bases, with 14 bases sitting between them. CDR3 length equals 15 residues. CDR3 loop: CASSIGDASSYEQYF. The DNA of the CDR3 is TGTGCCAGCAGCATCGGGGACGCGAGCTCCTACGAGCAGTACTTC.

This rearrangement joins TRBV11-2 to TRBJ2-2; D call uncertain. Per the germline V gene, CDR1 is SGHAT and CDR2 is FQNNGV. The CDR3 is 13 amino acids. Trimming shortened V by 5 bases and J by 7 bases, and 11 bases separated the two germline ends. The CDR3 loop reads CASSLLRIGELFF. DNA of the CDR3: TGTGCCAGCAGCCTACTGCGTATCGGGGAGCTGTTTTTT. The whole variable domain, remainder taken from reference TRBV11-2 and TRBJ2-2, is EAGVAQSPRYKIIEKRQSVAFWCNPISGHATLYWYQQILGQGPKLLIQFQNNGVVDDSQLPKDRFSAERLKGVDSTLKIQPAKLEDSAVYLCASSLLRIGELFFGEGSRLTVL.

This clone came up a few times. The chain joins TRBV19 to TRBJ1-6; 8 bases line up with TRBD1. The CDR3 is made up of 14 amino acids. Germline-derived CDR1 and CDR2 are LNHDA and SQIVND (reference sequence). The junction had 13 bases not matched to a gene; V was cut back by 7 bases and J by 14 bases. The CDR3 is CASTDRGTSKTLHF. The CDR3 bases are TGTGCCAGTACCGACAGGGGAACGAGTAAAACCCTCCACTTT. Full variable domain (rest looked up from reference TRBV19 and TRBJ1-6): DGGITQSPKYLFRKEGQNVTLSCEQNLNHDAMYWYRQDPGQGLRLIYYSQIVNDFQKGDIAEGYSVSREKKESFPLTVTSAQKNPTAFYLCASTDRGTSKTLHFGNGTRLTVT.

The rearrangement joins TRBV6-1 to TRBJ1-2; TRBD1 agrees at 12 bases. Germline V lookup: CDR1 MNHNS, CDR2 SASEGT. V trimming: 6 bases; J trimming: 8 bases; junction bases outside the gene matches: 7. The CDR3 contains 14 residues. In DNA form, the CDR3 reads TGTGCCAGCAGAAGGGACAGGGGGCAAAAGGGCTACACCTTC. Protein: CASRRDRGQKGYTF.

The rearrangement joins TRBV2 to TRBJ2-5; 7 nucleotides match TRBD1. CDR1 and CDR2 from the germline V gene are SNHLY and FYNNEI. This CDR3 has 14 residues. With 5 bases clipped from V and 2 bases from J, the junction kept 5 bases outside the gene matches. The CDR3 here is CASSPDRVQETQYF. CDR3 nucleotide sequence: TGTGCCAGCAGTCCAGACAGGGTTCAAGAGACCCAGTACTTC.

This clone was observed once. V is TRBV28 and J is TRBJ1-1; 7 bases agree with TRBD1. Germline CDR1 and CDR2: MDHEN and SYDVKM. Unmatched junction bases numbered 12, after V lost 8 bases and J lost 0 bases. The CDR3 runs to 16 residues. This CDR3 reads CASRRGGSSMNTEAFF. The CDR3 region has the DNA TGTGCCAGCCGCAGGGGGGGCTCCAGCATGAACACTGAAGCTTTCTTT.

This rearrangement joins TRBV7-9 to TRBJ2-1, with 12 bases identical to TRBD2. This CDR3 has 16 amino acids. With V trimmed by 4 bases and J by 5 bases, 6 bases remained unmatched. Germline loops: CDR1 SEHNR, CDR2 FQNEAQ (reference sequence). The CDR3 region is CASSSGTSGYHNEQFF. Written as DNA, the CDR3 is TGTGCCAGCAGCTCAGGGACTAGCGGGTACCACAATGAGCAGTTCTTC.

V is TRBV15 and J is TRBJ2-7, with D unresolved. CDR1 LNHNV and CDR2 YYDKDF come from the germline V gene (reference sequence). There are 14 residues in the CDR3. V shed 1 base and J shed 2 bases, with 9 bases lying between them. Written as DNA, the CDR3 is TGTGCCACCAGCAGAGCCTTCCCCCCCTACGAGCAGTACTTC. Protein sequence: CATSRAFPPYEQYF.

As concerns this clone: The sample holds other DNA sequences that translate to the same CDR3. The J gene is TRBJ1-1, the V gene TRBV2; the D gene is possibly TRBD1 (5 bases). The CDR3 has 12 residues. V lost 7 bases and J 4 bases, leaving 10 bases between the germline ends. Germline V gene lookup returns CDR1 SNHLY and CDR2 FYNNEI. Written as DNA, the CDR3 is TGTGCCAGCAAGGTTGGGGGCACTGAAGCTTTCTTT. It encodes CASKVGGTEAFF.